A selection of T cell receptor beta chains follows, all from one sample in a study of cytomegalovirus exposure and HLA in healthy donors. Sequencing was performed with immunoSEQ multiplex PCR; in TCRdb, only in-frame clones are kept and a portion is missing. Among around 350,000 clones listed, about nine tenths were seen once. Sequencing was done on a sample of PBMCs. The receptors stem from a woman under 30 in good health and CMV-seronegative. CDR3s include the opening cysteine and the closing phenylalanine or tryptophan. The D gene is left open where the match is weak. A clone size is listed for some rows: how often the clone was seen (once, few, many), or a class if it is expanded.

J: TRBJ1-2
V: TRBV2
size: once
D: NA
length: 12
CDR3: CASSAEVRGYTF
DNA: TGTGCCAGCAGTGCGGAGGTTCGAGGCTACACCTTC

J: TRBJ1-1
V: TRBV6-1
size: NA
D: NA
length: 10
CDR3: CASLYTEAFF
DNA: TGTGCCAGTCTGTACACTGAAGCTTTCTTT

J: TRBJ2-7
V: TRBV2
size: NA
D: NA
length: 11
CDR3: CASSGAYEQYF
DNA: TGTGCCAGCAGTGGGGCCTACGAGCAGTACTTC

J: TRBJ1-1
V: TRBV27
size: NA
D: TRBD1
length: 15
CDR3: CASSPWTGTETEAFF
DNA: TGTGCCAGCAGTCCGTGGACAGGGACAGAGACTGAAGCTTTCTTT

J: TRBJ2-2
V: TRBV9
size: NA
D: NA
length: 16
CDR3: CASSVAPRTNTGELFF
DNA: TGTGCCAGCAGCGTAGCCCCCAGGACGAACACCGGGGAGCTGTTTTTT

J: TRBJ2-3
V: TRBV27
size: NA
D: NA
length: 18
CDR3: CASTQRWQGIISTDTQYF
DNA: TGTGCCAGCACCCAAAGGTGGCAGGGGATAATTAGCACAGATACGCAGTATTTT

J: TRBJ1-5
V: TRBV30
size: NA
D: TRBD1
length: 15
CDR3: CAWTGAGGGNQPQHF
DNA: TGTGCCTGGACCGGGGCAGGGGGAGGCAATCAGCCCCAGCATTTT

J: TRBJ2-7
V: TRBV29-1
size: few
D: NA
length: 13
CDR3: CSAIHGDTYEQYF
DNA: TGCAGCGCCATACACGGGGATACCTACGAGCAGTACTTC

J: TRBJ2-7
V: TRBV28
size: NA
D: TRBD2
length: 16
CDR3: CASSTLAGGRWYEQYF
DNA: TGTGCCAGCAGTACCCTAGCGGGCGGGAGGTGGTACGAGCAGTACTTC

J: TRBJ1-2
V: TRBV4-2
size: NA
D: NA
length: 15
CDR3: CASSQALANNYGYTF
DNA: TGTGCCAGCAGCCAAGCATTGGCAAATAACTATGGCTACACCTTC

J: TRBJ2-3
V: TRBV25-1
size: few
D: TRBD1
length: 14
CDR3: CASSSQGDTDTQYF
DNA: TGTGCCAGCAGTAGCCAGGGGGATACAGATACGCAGTATTTT

J: TRBJ1-4
V: TRBV7-2
size: NA
D: NA
length: 15
CDR3: CASSLVPGVNEKLFF
DNA: TGTGCCAGCAGCTTAGTACCAGGGGTAAATGAAAAACTGTTTTTT

J: TRBJ1-2
V: TRBV10-2
size: NA
D: NA
length: 13
CDR3: CASSESGGAGYTF
DNA: TGCGCCAGCAGTGAGTCAGGGGGGGCTGGCTACACCTTC

J: TRBJ1-1
V: TRBV7-9
size: NA
D: NA
length: 14
CDR3: CASSFKSGDTEAFF
DNA: TGTGCCAGCAGCTTCAAGTCGGGGGACACTGAAGCTTTCTTT

J: TRBJ1-2
V: TRBV19
size: NA
D: NA
length: 13
CDR3: CASTETAYYGYTF
DNA: TGTGCCAGTACCGAAACAGCTTACTATGGCTACACCTTC

J: TRBJ2-6
V: TRBV2
size: NA
D: NA
length: 13
CDR3: CASRGAGANVLTF
DNA: TGTGCCAGCAGAGGGGCTGGGGCCAACGTCCTGACTTTC

J: TRBJ1-1
V: TRBV15
size: NA
D: NA
length: 16
CDR3: CATSRDPGVRNTEAFF
DNA: TGTGCCACCAGCAGAGATCCAGGGGTGAGGAACACTGAAGCTTTCTTT

J: TRBJ1-1
V: TRBV28
size: once
D: NA
length: 15
CDR3: CASSPTGLTNTEAFF
DNA: TGTGCCAGCAGTCCGACCGGACTCACAAACACTGAAGCTTTCTTT

J: TRBJ1-1
V: TRBV29-1
size: once
D: NA
length: 13
CDR3: CSGTASMNTEAFF
DNA: TGCAGCGGGACAGCCTCTATGAACACTGAAGCTTTCTTT

J: TRBJ1-3
V: TRBV12-5
size: few
D: NA
length: 16
CDR3: CASGKGDPSSGNTIYF
DNA: TGTGCTAGTGGAAAGGGGGACCCAAGCTCTGGAAACACCATATATTTT

J: TRBJ2-7
V: TRBV7-9
size: NA
D: TRBD1
length: 14
CDR3: CASSFETGVREQYF
DNA: TGTGCCAGCAGCTTTGAGACAGGGGTCCGCGAGCAGTACTTC

J: TRBJ1-5
V: TRBV4-1
size: few
D: NA
length: 17
CDR3: CASSLINSGGSNQPQHF
DNA: TGCGCCAGCAGCCTCATCAATTCGGGCGGGAGCAATCAGCCCCAGCATTTT

J: TRBJ2-5
V: TRBV5-6
size: NA
D: TRBD2
length: 15
CDR3: CASSLDAGGARGQYF
DNA: TGTGCCAGCAGCTTGGATGCGGGGGGGGCTAGGGGCCAGTACTTC

J: TRBJ2-1
V: TRBV9
size: NA
D: NA
length: 14
CDR3: CASSVEGVGNEQFF
DNA: TGTGCCAGCAGCGTGGAGGGAGTGGGGAATGAGCAGTTCTTC

J: TRBJ2-1
V: TRBV7-6
size: NA
D: TRBD2
length: 16
CDR3: CASSSTSGGSYNEQFF
DNA: TGTGCCAGCAGCTCGACTAGCGGGGGGTCTTACAATGAGCAGTTCTTC

J: TRBJ2-3
V: TRBV6-6
size: NA
D: NA
length: 13
CDR3: CASSPQVQDTQYF
DNA: TGTGCCAGCAGTCCCCAGGTCCAGGATACGCAGTATTTT

J: TRBJ2-7
V: TRBV5-1
size: NA
D: TRBD1
length: 18
CDR3: CASSLARTSRQGAYEQYF
DNA: TGCGCCAGCAGCCTGGCTCGTACTTCGCGGCAGGGGGCCTACGAGCAGTACTTC

J: TRBJ2-1
V: TRBV27
size: NA
D: TRBD1
length: 16
CDR3: CASSLMGQGAGNEQFF
DNA: TGTGCCAGCAGTTTAATGGGACAGGGGGCGGGTAATGAGCAGTTCTTC

J: TRBJ1-5
V: TRBV7-9
size: NA
D: NA
length: 12
CDR3: CASSFPDQPQHF
DNA: TGTGCCAGCAGCTTCCCAGATCAGCCCCAGCATTTT

J: TRBJ2-6
V: TRBV5-1
size: NA
D: TRBD1
length: 16
CDR3: CASSLGTVSGANVLTF
DNA: TGCGCCAGCAGCTTAGGGACAGTCTCTGGGGCCAACGTCCTGACTTTC

J: TRBJ2-4
V: TRBV7-9
size: few
D: NA
length: 15
CDR3: CASSPQSLAKNIQYF
DNA: TGTGCCAGCAGTCCTCAATCACTAGCCAAAAACATTCAGTACTTC

J: TRBJ2-3
V: TRBV5-1
size: NA
D: TRBD2
length: 15
CDR3: CASSLDPRGGGTQYF
DNA: TGCGCCAGCAGCTTGGATCCGCGGGGGGGCGGAACGCAGTATTTT

J: TRBJ2-2
V: TRBV6-4
size: NA
D: NA
length: 13
CDR3: CASSPSGSGELFF
DNA: TGTGCCAGCAGTCCTTCCGGGAGCGGGGAGCTGTTTTTT

J: TRBJ2-2
V: TRBV7-3
size: NA
D: TRBD2
length: 15
CDR3: CASSLGGRSTGELFF
DNA: TGTGCCAGCAGCTTGGGCGGGAGGTCGACCGGGGAGCTGTTTTTT

J: TRBJ1-5
V: TRBV19
size: NA
D: TRBD1
length: 17
CDR3: CASSIPHNRGRVQPQHF
DNA: TGTGCCAGTAGTATTCCGCATAACAGGGGGCGGGTTCAGCCCCAGCATTTT

J: TRBJ2-7
V: TRBV7-7
size: NA
D: NA
length: 15
CDR3: CASSLGGSPNYEQYF
DNA: TGTGCCAGCAGCTTAGGAGGCAGTCCGAACTACGAGCAGTACTTC

J: TRBJ2-7
V: TRBV7-9
size: NA
D: TRBD1
length: 14
CDR3: CASSLGQSSYEQYF
DNA: TGTGCCAGCAGTCTGGGACAGAGCTCCTACGAGCAGTACTTC

J: TRBJ1-4
V: TRBV27
size: once
D: NA
length: 14
CDR3: CAGPALFGGEKLFF
DNA: TGTGCCGGGCCAGCCCTATTTGGTGGGGAAAAACTGTTTTTT

J: TRBJ2-7
V: TRBV15
size: NA
D: NA
length: 16
CDR3: CATSTRQGGFFYEQYF
DNA: TGTGCCACCAGCACAAGACAGGGAGGTTTCTTCTACGAGCAGTACTTC

J: TRBJ1-2
V: TRBV5-4
size: NA
D: NA
length: 12
CDR3: CASSLGRDGYTF
DNA: TGTGCCAGCAGCTTGGGGCGGGATGGCTACACCTTC

J: TRBJ1-6
V: TRBV7-6
size: once
D: NA
length: 16
CDR3: CASSLFAQNKNSPLHF
DNA: TGTGCCAGCAGCTTATTCGCACAGAACAAAAATTCACCCCTCCACTTT

J: TRBJ2-1
V: TRBV19
size: NA
D: TRBD2
length: 16
CDR3: CASTQRFSGRAGEQFF
DNA: TGTGCCAGTACCCAACGCTTTAGCGGGAGGGCAGGTGAGCAGTTCTTC

J: TRBJ2-1
V: TRBV27
size: NA
D: NA
length: 14
CDR3: CASGGASSYNEQFF
DNA: TGTGCCAGCGGGGGGGCGAGCTCCTACAATGAGCAGTTCTTC

J: TRBJ2-1
V: TRBV9
size: few
D: NA
length: 14
CDR3: CASSITFHSNEQFF
DNA: TGTGCCAGCAGCATTACGTTCCACAGCAATGAGCAGTTCTTC

J: TRBJ1-5
V: TRBV27
size: NA
D: TRBD1
length: 16
CDR3: CASSLRGTGGNQPQHF
DNA: TGTGCCAGCAGTTTAAGGGGGACAGGGGGAAATCAGCCCCAGCATTTT

J: TRBJ1-6
V: TRBV6-5
size: once
D: NA
length: 11
CDR3: CASSTGGLTHF
DNA: TGTGCCAGCAGCACGGGGGGGCTTACTCACTTT

J: TRBJ1-4
V: TRBV5-1
size: once
D: TRBD1
length: 14
CDR3: CASTPGQGDEKLFF
DNA: TGCGCCAGCACCCCGGGACAGGGAGACGAAAAACTGTTTTTT

J: TRBJ2-7
V: TRBV19
size: NA
D: NA
length: 16
CDR3: CASSPTLGSPRGEQYF
DNA: TGTGCCAGTAGCCCAACCTTAGGAAGCCCGCGGGGCGAGCAGTACTTC

J: TRBJ2-7
V: TRBV6-5
size: few
D: TRBD1
length: 14
CDR3: CASRLTGQGAEQYF
DNA: TGTGCCAGCAGGCTAACGGGACAGGGGGCTGAGCAGTACTTC

J: TRBJ1-5
V: TRBV7-9
size: NA
D: TRBD1
length: 12
CDR3: CASSVGQGAQHF
DNA: TGTGCCAGCAGCGTGGGACAGGGAGCTCAGCATTTT

J: TRBJ2-3
V: TRBV28
size: NA
D: NA
length: 12
CDR3: CASSIDYFTQYF
DNA: TGTGCCAGCAGCATCGACTACTTTACGCAGTATTTT

J: TRBJ2-7
V: TRBV5-1
size: NA
D: TRBD1
length: 17
CDR3: CASSFRSNPGQTYEQYF
DNA: TGCGCCAGCAGCTTTAGATCAAACCCGGGACAGACCTACGAGCAGTACTTC

J: TRBJ1-1
V: TRBV2
size: NA
D: TRBD1
length: 16
CDR3: CASRAFSGTGGTEAFF
DNA: TGTGCCAGCAGGGCCTTTTCCGGGACAGGGGGCACTGAAGCTTTCTTT

J: TRBJ2-3
V: TRBV9
size: NA
D: NA
length: 15
CDR3: CASSVGTTSTDTQYF
DNA: TGTGCCAGCAGCGTAGGGACTACCAGCACAGATACGCAGTATTTT

J: TRBJ2-3
V: TRBV4-1
size: NA
D: TRBD2
length: 15
CDR3: CASSQLAGDTDTQYF
DNA: TGCGCCAGCAGCCAACTAGCGGGGGACACAGATACGCAGTATTTT

J: TRBJ1-1
V: TRBV7-9
size: NA
D: TRBD1
length: 15
CDR3: CASVPARTGGTEAFF
DNA: TGTGCCAGCGTCCCGGCGAGGACAGGTGGGACTGAAGCTTTCTTT